This record covers a single TCR beta chain. Its cognate antigen is unknown. This sample is part of a study of cytomegalovirus exposure and HLA in healthy donors. About the research overall: Some 85 million unique TCRs, all from HLA-typed donors, were included in an early release of the data.

V shed 7 bases and J 1 base; nucleotides not matched to a gene: 3. Germline CDR1 reads KGHSH; CDR2 reads LQKENI. CDR3 size: 13 residues. Both 60 Vbeta primers and 13 Jbeta primers went into the PCR. Clones were sequenced by immunoSEQ multiplex PCR, and TCRdb holds only the in-frame ones, with some missing. The sample records 150,000 to 200,000 clones, roughly 79% being singletons. Study-wide findings and caveats: Further analysis, carried out later, found HLA-associated TCR beta chains more clonally expanded than equally common other chains. As a later analysis revealed, the rate of TCR association differed by HLA locus, with DRB1 most and HLA-C fewest.

The rearrangement links TRBV18 to TRBJ1-1, with 7 bases matching TRBD1. The source is a woman in her twenties or thirties in good health and CMV-seropositive. The sequenced sample consisted of PBMCs. The CDR3 loop is CASLGQRNTEAFF. The CDR3 DNA sequence: TGTGCCAGCTTGGGACAGCGGAACACTGAAGCTTTCTTT.